This TCR beta chain was identified during a study of T cells in Graves' hyperthyroidism and ophthalmopathy. This clonotype was detected a few times. The junction had 5 bases not matched to a gene; V was cut back by 5 bases and J by 7 bases. The CDR3 contains 14 residues. CDR1 and CDR2 from the germline V gene are SGHTA and FQGNSA. The TCR beta CDR3 regions underwent amplification using RNA transcripts as the source. TCR CDR3 underwent first-round RT-PCR with the HTBI primer set. Using its own MiXCR run on the multiplex PCR reads, TCRdb lists one record per CDR3 protein. The sample has approximately 590,000 distinct CDR3 sequences, around 42% seen once; the top ten hold roughly 8.2%. Diagnoses were made from clinical symptoms, serum measures (thyroxine and TRAb), thyroid ultrasound and orbital computed tomography.

The receptor's source is a woman under 30 with Graves' hyperthyroidism. Material for sequencing was peripheral blood or thyroid tissue (not recorded which). This sequence joins TRBV7-2 and TRBJ1-5, with 10 bases identical to TRBD1. CDR3 bases: TGTGCCAGCAGCGTAGGGACAGGGGAACAGCCCCAGCATTTT. It translates to CASSVGTGEQPQHF.